The present T cell receptor beta chain was sequenced within a study of T-cell memory formation after mild COVID-19. Study-wide context: For the most part, TCR clusters were specific to one donor.

There are many counts of this clonotype. Its antigen is currently unknown. Findings and limits, study-wide: Clones that contracted from day 15 to 85 were balanced CD4/CD8, while later expanders leaned CD4+. CD4+ contracting clones were found mainly in CM and EM, and CD8+ ones in EMRA.

The TCR alpha and TCR beta cDNA libraries, bearing sample barcodes and UMIs, were generated by 5'RACE using constant-segment primers. TCRdb fed the 5' RACE reads into MiXCR, producing one record per CDR3 protein. Of more than 250,000 distinct CDR3 sequences in the sample, about 16% were seen once. This CDR3 has 14 amino acids. The V gene lost 7 bases and the J gene lost 5 bases, with 17 bases spanning the gap. Specimen: PBMCs or a T cell subset sorted from them (not recorded which). This receptor was taken from a man between 18 and 29 years old who had mild COVID-19 (a few samples of this study predate the infection). Cell type and time point are not known. The J gene is TRBJ2-5, the V gene TRBV12-3 or TRBV12-4; D may be TRBD1 (5 bases). In nucleotides, the CDR3 is TGTGCCAGCAACGAAGGGGCAATATCGGAGACCCAGTACTTC. As protein: CASNEGAISETQYF.